This T cell receptor beta chain was sequenced for a study of blood T cell repertoires in COVID-19. At the level of the study: Italy, Spain and the United States were the sources of the convalescent and acute COVID-19 samples.

The study recruited people aged roughly 18 to 100 years across approximately 24 US areas. Method: immunoSEQ multiplex PCR; TCRdb's copy keeps in-frame clones and lacks some. The table includes about 150,000 clones, approximately 84% detected once. The material sequenced was PBMCs or T cells enriched from blood (not recorded which). The source is a woman between 50 and 59 years old who had recovered from COVID-19.

The CDR3 bases are TGTGCCTGGACGGGGCGGGGGCCCGGGGGGCTTTACAATGAGCAGTTCTTC. Amino acids: CAWTGRGPGGLYNEQFF. This chain links TRBV30 with TRBJ2-1; D perhaps matches TRBD2 (7 bases). The CDR3 is 17 residues long. Per the germline V gene, CDR1 is GTSNPN and CDR2 is SVGIG (reference sequence). V gave up 4 bases and J gave up 4 bases, with 23 bases separating them.